The 17 T cell receptor beta chains in this list originate from one sample, sequenced in a study of early T cells in non-severe SARS-CoV-2 infection. MiXCR, run by TCRdb on the 5' RACE reads, gives a single entry per CDR3 protein. The table includes roughly 40,000 distinct CDR3 sequences, approximately 12% detected once. The specimen was whole blood. These receptors came from an adult who was a healthcare worker with PCR-confirmed SARS-CoV-2 infection or an uninfected control (not recorded which).

This clonotype has just a few counts. CDR3 nucleotide sequence: TGCGCCAGCAGCCAAGTGGGGGTTGGCGGGGAGCTGTTTTTT. This codes for CASSQVGVGGELFF. The V gene is TRBV4-1, the J gene TRBJ2-2; D may match TRBD1 or TRBD2 (5 bases each). V lost 1 base, J lost 7 bases, and 10 bases lay in between. CDR1 and CDR2 (germline): MGHRA, YSYEKL. The CDR3 covers 14 residues.

In this sample, this clonotype turned up a few times. The CDR3 DNA reads TGCGCCAGCAGCGGCTACGGGAGCTCCTACGAGCAGTACTTC. Its translation: CASSGYGSSYEQYF. The rearrangement joins TRBV4-1 to TRBJ2-7; TRBD2 is a possible D gene (6 bases). V was cut by 5 bases and J by 0 bases, with 11 bases left in between. Germline CDR1 MGHRA, CDR2 YSYEKL. This CDR3 comprises 14 residues.

This clonotype was recorded a few times. This chain links TRBV29-1 with TRBJ2-5, with D perhaps matching TRBD2 (6 bases). V dropped 7 bases and J dropped 5 bases, with 14 bases sitting between them. The CDR3 consists of 12 residues. CDR1 and CDR2 (germline): SQVTM, ANQGSEA. The DNA of the CDR3 is TGCAGCGCTCGTGGGACTCCCGAGACCCAGTACTTC. It encodes CSARGTPETQYF.

This chain links TRBV27 with TRBJ2-7, with TRBD2 matching over 8 bases. Germline CDR1 reads MNHEY; CDR2 reads SMNVEV (reference sequence). This CDR3 spans 13 amino acids. The V and J ends lost 3 bases and 3 bases, in that order; junction bases with no gene match: 1. CDR3 nucleotide sequence: TGTGCCAGCAGTTTCCGGGAGGGCTACGAGCAGTACTTC. Protein product: CASSFREGYEQYF.

This clonotype was counted many times. The chain employs TRBV29-1 and TRBJ2-7; 10 nucleotides line up with TRBD1. V shed 4 bases and J 4 bases; nucleotides not matched to a gene: 7. CDR1 and CDR2 from the germline V gene are SQVTM and ANQGSEA. The CDR3 is made up of 14 amino acids. The CDR3 sequence: CSVGTGGGTYEQYF. In DNA, the CDR3 is TGCAGCGTTGGGACAGGGGGTGGAACTTACGAGCAGTACTTC.

V gene TRBV5-3 combines with J gene TRBJ2-3; D gene uncertain. TRBV5-3 is reported as an ORF; its role is uncertain. The CDR3 is 14 residues long. Deletions cut 2 bases from V and 2 bases from J, with 9 bases between. CDR3 DNA: TGTGCCAGAAGCTTTTGCAGATCCACAGATACGCAGTATTTT. Protein sequence: CARSFCRSTDTQYF.

This clonotype was counted between two and nine times. This chain joins TRBV18 and TRBJ1-2; D uncertain. Germline V gene data show CDR1 as KGHSH and CDR2 as LQKENI. The CDR3 runs 13 residues. V shed 8 bases and J shed 3 bases, with 13 bases lying between them. CDR3 sequence: CASHEEVDYGYTF. The DNA of the CDR3 is TGTGCCAGCCACGAGGAGGTTGACTATGGCTACACCTTC.

This clonotype was counted ten times or more. The chain combines TRBV20-1 with TRBJ2-3; no reliable D call. Germline V CDR1 and CDR2: DFQATT, SNEGSKA (reference sequence). The CDR3 runs 14 residues. The V end lost 3 bases, the J end lost 5 bases, and 15 bases lay between the germline ends. For the CDR3, the DNA is TGCAGTGCTAGCGGCAGTACCGTATTAGATACGCAGTATTTT. This sequence encodes CSASGSTVLDTQYF.

This clonotype was detected a few times. The chain couples TRBV4-1 to TRBJ2-5, with 9 bases identical to TRBD2. J gave up 5 bases and V 1 base, and 8 bases lay outside the gene matches. This CDR3 has 16 residues. The V gene's germline CDR1 is MGHRA and CDR2 YSYEKL. CDR3 amino acids: CASSQGGGGAEETQYF. As DNA, the CDR3 is TGCGCCAGCAGCCAAGGAGGCGGGGGGGCGGAGGAGACCCAGTACTTC.

The chain couples TRBV5-1 to TRBJ1-5; D is perhaps TRBD1 (6 bases). Germline V gene data show CDR1 as SGHRS and CDR2 as YFSETQ. Trimming took off 5 bases at V and 2 bases at J, with 14 bases between the two ends. This CDR3 spans 15 amino acids. In DNA form, the CDR3 reads TGCGCCAGCAGGAAGGACAGCATAGGCAATCAGCCCCAGCATTTT. Residues: CASRKDSIGNQPQHF.

This clonotype was found a few times. The CDR3 coding sequence is TGCGCCAGCAGCTGGGGACAGGCGAACACTGAAGCTTTCTTT. This sequence encodes CASSWGQANTEAFF. The chain is built from TRBV5-1 and TRBJ1-1, with TRBD1 matching 8 bases. Unmatched junction bases numbered 2, after V lost 3 bases and J lost 1 base. There are 14 residues in the CDR3. The V gene's germline CDR1 is SGHRS and CDR2 YFSETQ.

This chain uses TRBV15 with TRBJ1-1, with D unclear. Germline V CDR1 and CDR2: LNHNV, YYDKDF (reference sequence). V was shortened by 5 bases and J by 6 bases, with 22 bases between the two germline ends. The CDR3 is 16 amino acids. The CDR3 region has the DNA TGTGCCACCAGCGCTCTCCCAGCGTACCCCTTCGCTGAAGCTTTCTTT. Amino acid sequence: CATSALPAYPFAEAFF.

The CDR3 DNA follows: TGCAGCGTCTACCCCGGGACAGGGGCTCTTGGCTACACCTTC. It yields the protein CSVYPGTGALGYTF. V gene TRBV29-1 combines with J gene TRBJ1-2, with 10 bases matching TRBD1. There are 14 residues in the CDR3. V trimming: 6 bases; J trimming: 7 bases; junction bases outside the gene matches: 11. CDR1 is SQVTM and CDR2 is ANQGSEA in the germline V gene.

The table lists this clonotype with many counts. This rearrangement joins TRBV4-3 to TRBJ1-4; no clear D. The CDR3 is 15 amino acids. The germline V gene has CDR1 LGHNA and CDR2 YSLEER. V was pared by 0 bases and J by 8 bases, with 13 bases between. DNA for the CDR3: TGCGCCAGCAGCCAAGAAGGATCCCGGGGAGAAAAACTGTTTTTT. Translating gives CASSQEGSRGEKLFF.

This clonotype was found a few times. The V call is TRBV29-1, the J call TRBJ1-2; 7 bases match TRBD1. Germline loops: CDR1 SQVTM, CDR2 ANQGSEA. V dropped 3 bases and J dropped 4; count of bases not matched to a gene: 5. The CDR3 is 13 amino acids. The CDR3 loop reads CSVDREGAYGYTF. In nucleotides, the CDR3 is TGCAGCGTTGACCGGGAGGGGGCCTATGGCTACACCTTC.

In nucleotides, the CDR3 is TGCGCCAGCAGTGAGAGAGGGAGTGAAAAACTGTTTTTT. It codes for CASSERGSEKLFF. The V call is TRBV10-1, the J call TRBJ1-4, with D hard to call. The germline CDR1 and CDR2 sequences are WNHNN and SYGVQD (reference sequence). V was clipped by 2 bases and J by 7 bases, with 8 bases between them. The CDR3 consists of 13 residues.

This clonotype was recorded a few times. This rearrangement joins TRBV4-1 to TRBJ1-5; tentatively, D is TRBD1 (5 bases). Germline V gene data show CDR1 as MGHRA and CDR2 as YSYEKL. The CDR3 totals 14 residues. Trimming stripped 2 bases from V and 6 bases from J, with 11 bases between. As DNA, the CDR3 is TGCGCCAGCAGCCAACCGGGACTGACTCAGCCCCAGCATTTT. Protein product: CASSQPGLTQPQHF.